The 11 T cell receptor beta chains below were found in one sample sequenced in a study of cytomegalovirus exposure and HLA in healthy donors. The primer mix had 60 Vbeta and 13 Jbeta primers. The assay was immunoSEQ multiplex PCR, and TCRdb's table has in-frame clones only and misses some. The table records 240,000 or so clones, 70% to 90% of them present only once. Sequencing was carried out using PBMCs. These receptors all come from a woman aged 60-75 years in good health and CMV-seropositive.

This sequence joins TRBV11-2 and TRBJ2-3; 10 nucleotides line up with TRBD2. This CDR3 is 16 amino acids long. Per germline, CDR1 SGHAT and CDR2 FQNNGV. With V trimmed by 5 bases and J by 3 bases, 8 bases remained unmatched. The CDR3 DNA is TGTGCCAGCAGCCAACAGCGGGAGGGCCTAACAGATACGCAGTATTTT. This codes for CASSQQREGLTDTQYF.

This clone was seen a single time. The chain is built from TRBV11-2 and TRBJ1-6, with no clear D. Germline V gene data show CDR1 as SGHAT and CDR2 as FQNNGV. This CDR3 has 14 amino acids. Trimming removed 6 bases at V and 7 bases at J, with 13 bases between. CDR3 sequence reads: CASRPDLLNSPLHF. Here the CDR3 DNA reads TGTGCCAGCAGACCAGACTTACTAAATTCACCCCTCCACTTT.

The J gene is TRBJ1-1, the V gene TRBV19; D is undetermined. The CDR3 extends over 13 amino acids. Germline CDR1 LNHDA, CDR2 SQIVND (reference sequence). V gave up 6 bases and J gave up 1 base, with 9 bases separating them. The CDR3 is CASRFYRNTEAFF. CDR3 bases: TGTGCCAGTAGGTTCTACCGGAACACTGAAGCTTTCTTT.

The chain carries TRBV2 and TRBJ2-5, with D possibly matching TRBD1 (5 bases). Germline V gives CDR1 SNHLY, CDR2 FYNNEI. The CDR3 covers 16 residues. V dropped 3 bases and J dropped 5 bases, with 19 bases sitting between them. Here the CDR3 reads CASSDLTASVRETQYF. In nucleotides, the CDR3 is TGTGCCAGCAGTGACCTGACAGCTTCGGTGAGGGAGACCCAGTACTTC.

V gene TRBV7-9 combines with J gene TRBJ2-3; 9 bases fit TRBD2. The trim removed 1 base at V and 1 base at J, leaving 3 bases unmatched. The CDR3 contains 16 residues. CDR1 and CDR2 (germline): SEHNR, FQNEAQ (reference sequence). CDR3 residues: CASSLGASGGTDTQYF. The CDR3 nucleotides read TGTGCCAGCAGCTTAGGTGCTAGCGGGGGCACAGATACGCAGTATTTT.

The chain uses TRBV6-6 and TRBJ2-5, with TRBD2 identical over 8 bases. From germline, CDR1 is MNHNY and CDR2 SVGAGI (reference sequence). The CDR3 runs to 15 residues. The trim removed 6 bases at V and 5 bases at J, leaving 11 bases unmatched. The CDR3 DNA reads as TGTGCCAGCAGCCGCCGTTCCGGGAGGGCGGAGACCCAGTACTTC. Residues: CASSRRSGRAETQYF.

This clone occurred a few times. V and J are TRBV2 and TRBJ2-7; 10 bases fit TRBD2. CDR1 is SNHLY, CDR2 FYNNEI, per germline. V lost 6 bases, J lost 5 bases, and 10 bases stayed unmatched. The CDR3 totals 15 residues. CDR3 residues: CASRGRLAGVNEQYF. The DNA for the CDR3 is TGTGCCAGCAGAGGTCGGCTAGCGGGAGTAAACGAGCAGTACTTC.

This clone was recorded once. The V call is TRBV7-3, the J call TRBJ2-1, with D maybe TRBD1 (5 bases). The CDR3 is 15 residues long. Trimming removed 2 bases from V and 0 bases from J, with 8 bases in between. Germline CDR1 is SGHTA and CDR2 is FQGTGA. The CDR3 protein is CASSLADNSYNEQFF. CDR3 sequence (DNA): TGTGCCAGCAGCTTAGCGGACAACTCCTACAATGAGCAGTTCTTC.

The J gene is TRBJ2-1, the V gene TRBV7-6; TRBD2 matches 7 bases. Germline-derived CDR1 and CDR2 are SGHVS and FNYEAQ. Trimming cost V 6 bases and J 4 bases; bases outside gene matches: 9. The CDR3 covers 15 residues. Here the CDR3 reads CASSGGGGPYNEQFF. The CDR3 bases are TGTGCCAGCAGTGGGGGGGGAGGGCCTTACAATGAGCAGTTCTTC.

The chain joins TRBV5-1 to TRBJ1-2; the D gene is possibly TRBD1 (5 bases). The CDR3 runs 13 residues. The V gene's germline CDR1 is SGHRS and CDR2 YFSETQ. Trimming took off 0 bases at V and 7 bases at J, with 10 bases between the two ends. The CDR3 nucleotides are TGCGCCAGCAGCTTGGTGGGGGGTAGTGGCTACACCTTC. This translates into CASSLVGGSGYTF.

The sample holds one count of this clone. The chain recombines TRBV6-5 with TRBJ2-7; 7 bases are a match to TRBD1. Germline V gene lookup returns CDR1 MNHEY and CDR2 SVGAGI. V lost 0 bases and J lost 3; bases outside the gene matches: 8. CDR3 length: 16 amino acids. The CDR3 sequence is CASSYSANRGLYEQYF. The CDR3 DNA follows: TGTGCCAGCAGTTACTCGGCGAACAGGGGCCTCTACGAGCAGTACTTC.